Listed below are T cell receptor beta chains from one sample, sequenced in a study of blood T cell repertoires in COVID-19. The method was immunoSEQ multiplex PCR; TCRdb's version includes in-frame clones alone and lacks a portion of them. The data contain about 170,000 clones, 83% of them singletons. Sequencing was carried out using peripheral blood. The receptors here all came from a woman of 80 years or more with acute or convalescent COVID-19. The CDR3 runs from the conserved cysteine through the conserved F or W. Fields, in order: J gene, clone size, D gene, V gene, CDR3 protein, CDR3 DNA. The D gene is left open where the match is weak. Size tells how often a clone was seen (once, few, many) or the class of an expanded clone, and some rows leave it out.

TRBJ1-2,NA,NA,TRBV5-6,CASSLAPTGAYGYTF,TGTGCCAGCAGCTTGGCCCCTACAGGAGCCTATGGCTACACCTTC
TRBJ1-1,NA,TRBD1,TRBV2,CASSDLGQGANTEAFF,TGTGCCAGCAGTGATCTAGGACAGGGGGCAAACACTGAAGCTTTCTTT
TRBJ2-7,NA,TRBD2,TRBV7-8,CASSLAGGYEQYF,TGTGCCAGCAGCTTGGCGGGAGGCTACGAGCAGTACTTC
TRBJ1-4,NA,NA,TRBV7-8,CASSRMGLANEKLFF,TGTGCCAGCAGCAGAATGGGGCTGGCTAATGAAAAACTGTTTTTT
TRBJ2-5,NA,NA,TRBV2,CASSPQGTFGETQYF,TGTGCCAGCAGTCCCCAAGGGACTTTTGGGGAGACCCAGTACTTC
TRBJ1-2,once,TRBD1,TRBV30,CAWSSGTGLSNGYTF,TGTGCCTGGAGTAGCGGGACAGGCCTTTCTAACGGCTACACCTTC
TRBJ1-2,NA,TRBD1,TRBV9,CASSATNRGNYGYTF,TGTGCCAGCAGCGCTACGAACAGGGGGAACTATGGCTACACCTTC
TRBJ2-3,NA,NA,TRBV6-1,CASSESISLSTDTQYF,TGTGCCAGCAGTGAATCAATTAGCCTCAGCACAGATACGCAGTATTTT
TRBJ2-3,NA,TRBD2,TRBV2,CASSESWRGGNADTQYF,TGTGCCAGCAGTGAATCCTGGCGGGGGGGGAACGCAGATACGCAGTATTTT
TRBJ1-1,NA,NA,TRBV3-1/TRBV3-2,CASSQDEEVNTEAFF,TGTGCCAGCAGCCAAGATGAGGAAGTGAACACTGAAGCTTTCTTT